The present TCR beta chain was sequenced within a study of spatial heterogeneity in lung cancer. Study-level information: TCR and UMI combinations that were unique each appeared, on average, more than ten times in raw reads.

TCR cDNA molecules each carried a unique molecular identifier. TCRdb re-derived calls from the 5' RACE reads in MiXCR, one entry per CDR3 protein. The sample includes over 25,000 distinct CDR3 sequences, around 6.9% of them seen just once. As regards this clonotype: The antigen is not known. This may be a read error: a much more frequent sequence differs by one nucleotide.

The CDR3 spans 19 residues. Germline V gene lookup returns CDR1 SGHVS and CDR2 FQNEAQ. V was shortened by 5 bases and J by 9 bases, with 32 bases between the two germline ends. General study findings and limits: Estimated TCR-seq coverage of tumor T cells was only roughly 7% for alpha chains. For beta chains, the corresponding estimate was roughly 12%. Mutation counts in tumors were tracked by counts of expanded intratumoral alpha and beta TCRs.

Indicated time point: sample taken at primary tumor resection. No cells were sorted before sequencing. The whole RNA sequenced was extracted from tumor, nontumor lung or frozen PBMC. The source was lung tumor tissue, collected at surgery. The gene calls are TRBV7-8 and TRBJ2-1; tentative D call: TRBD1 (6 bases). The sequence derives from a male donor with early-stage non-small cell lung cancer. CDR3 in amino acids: CASSHRPGQHHLAGGEQFF. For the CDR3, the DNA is TGTGCCAGCAGCCATCGACCGGGACAACATCACCTGGCTGGGGGTGAGCAGTTCTTC.